The present TCR beta chain was sequenced within a study of cytomegalovirus exposure and HLA in healthy donors. PCR involved 60 Vbeta and 13 Jbeta primers. TCRdb keeps only in-frame clones here, not all; method: immunoSEQ multiplex PCR. Of roughly 150,000 clones listed, more than 75% are singletons. V gave up 3 bases and J gave up 1 base, with 8 bases separating them. The germline V gene encodes CDR1 SGHDT and CDR2 YYEEEE. This CDR3 spans 15 amino acids. The clonotype comes from a woman aged 40 to 55 in good health and CMV-seronegative. Sequencing was carried out using PBMCs. V is TRBV5-6 and J is TRBJ2-6; a possible D gene is TRBD1 (6 bases). CDR3 nucleotides: TGTGCCAGCAGCTCACAGGGATCTGGGGCCAACGTCCTGACTTTC. Translated: CASSSQGSGANVLTF.